The 14 T cell receptor beta chains below all came from one sample that was sequenced in a study of T cells in Graves' hyperthyroidism and ophthalmopathy. Amplified TCR beta CDR3 regions came from RNA transcripts. When the TCR CDR3 underwent first-round RT-PCR, the HTBI primer set was used. TCRdb processed the multiplex PCR reads anew with MiXCR; each CDR3 protein has one entry. The profile shows under 550,000 distinct CDR3 sequences, roughly an eighth of them singletons. The sequencing sample was made of blood. The origin of the receptors is a woman between 18 and 29 years old with Graves' hyperthyroidism.

This clonotype was detected many times. V usage is TRBV28 and J usage is TRBJ2-5; a possible D gene is TRBD2 (5 bases). V dropped 3 bases and J dropped 4 bases, with 12 bases sitting between them. The germline V gene has CDR1 MDHEN and CDR2 SYDVKM. The CDR3 runs to 14 residues. The CDR3 coding sequence is TGTGCCAGCAGTTTTTATGGAGAGGGAGAGACCCAGTACTTC. This translates into CASSFYGEGETQYF.

Ten or more counts support this clonotype. The chain uses TRBV30 and TRBJ2-7; perhaps TRBD2 as D (5 bases). Trimming cost V 3 bases and J 2 bases, with 14 bases left between them. The CDR3 runs to 14 residues. CDR1 and CDR2 from the germline V gene are GTSNPN and SVGIG (reference sequence). The CDR3 loop is CAWRTLDGAYEQYF. The DNA of the CDR3 is TGTGCCTGGAGAACCCTAGACGGGGCCTACGAGCAGTACTTC. The whole variable domain, remainder taken from reference TRBV30 and TRBJ2-7, is SQTIHQWPATLVQPVGSPLSLECTVEGTSNPNLYWYRQAAGRGLQLLFYSVGIGQISSEVPQNLSASRPQDRQFILSSKKLLLSDSGFYLCAWRTLDGAYEQYFGPGTRLTVT.

The chain employs TRBV10-3 and TRBJ1-2, with D unresolved. V was shortened by 2 bases and J by 0 bases, with 7 bases between the two germline ends. The germline CDR1 and CDR2 sequences are ENHRY and SYGVKD. The CDR3 sequence is 14 residues long. The CDR3 DNA reads as TGTGCCATCAGTGAGGACCCAACTAACTATGGCTACACCTTC. This translates into CAISEDPTNYGYTF.

Details on this clonotype: Possible read error: a much larger clone is one base away. This rearrangement joins TRBV7-3 to TRBJ2-6; D uncertain. The germline CDR1 and CDR2 sequences are SGHTA and FQGTGA. There are 15 residues in the CDR3. The CDR3 nucleotides read TGTGCCATCAGCTCTGGTTCGGCAGGGGCCAACGTCCTGACTTTC. It translates to CAISSGSAGANVLTF.

This clonotype has a count of ten or more. CDR3 residues: CASTVGSSSTGELFF. CDR3 DNA sequence: TGTGCCAGCACCGTTGGGAGTAGTTCCACCGGGGAGCTGTTTTTT. This rearrangement joins TRBV7-9 to TRBJ2-2; D is possibly TRBD2 (5 bases). CDR3 size: 15 residues. CDR1 and CDR2 from the germline V gene are SEHNR and FQNEAQ (reference sequence). The germline V and J ends were trimmed by 7 bases and 4 bases, with 16 bases remaining between them.

There are many counts of this clonotype. The chain couples TRBV7-2 to TRBJ2-3, with TRBD2 as a possible D gene (6 bases). Trimming left V 5 bases short and J 10 bases short, with 16 bases between. The CDR3 is made up of 13 amino acids. The germline CDR1 and CDR2 sequences are SGHTA and FQGNSA. The CDR3 coding sequence is TGTGCCAGCAGCCCAACAGAGGGACTGCCGCAGTATTTT. This translates into CASSPTEGLPQYF. Full variable domain (outside the CDR3, taken from reference TRBV7-2 and TRBJ2-3): GAGVSQSPSNKVTEKGKDVELRCDPISGHTALYWYRQSLGQGLEFLIYFQGNSAPDKSGLPSDRFSAERTGGSVSTLTIQRTQQEDSAVYLCASSPTEGLPQYFGPGTRLTVL.

The chain combines TRBV6-1 with TRBJ2-7, with D possibly being TRBD1 (6 bases). In germline, CDR1 is MNHNS, CDR2 SASEGT. The V gene lost 4 bases and the J gene lost 6 bases, with 13 bases spanning the gap. CDR3 length equals 13 residues. The CDR3 DNA reads TGTGCCAGCAGTGGCCACAGGGTTTTCGAGCAGTACTTC. It is translated as CASSGHRVFEQYF.

This chain links TRBV6-1 with TRBJ2-5, with D tentatively TRBD2 (6 bases). The CDR3 length is 13 residues. CDR1 MNHNS and CDR2 SASEGT come from the germline V gene. The ends were cut back, 4 bases at V and 6 bases at J, with 12 bases in the middle. This chain's CDR3 is CASSGGMGKTQYF. The CDR3 coding sequence is TGTGCCAGCAGTGGCGGGATGGGGAAGACCCAGTACTTC.

This clonotype has a count of ten or more. This chain connects TRBV18 to TRBJ2-2, with 13 nucleotides matching TRBD2. CDR1 is KGHSH, CDR2 LQKENI, per germline. There are 17 residues in the CDR3. V lost 4 bases and J lost 0; bases outside the gene matches: 2. The CDR3 spells CASSQLAGGPNTGELFF. The CDR3 bases are TGTGCCAGCTCACAACTAGCGGGAGGGCCGAACACCGGGGAGCTGTTTTTT.

This clonotype was counted many times. The gene calls are TRBV2 and TRBJ1-1; D ambiguous. Germline assignment: CDR1 SNHLY and CDR2 FYNNEI. There are 13 residues in the CDR3. V was shortened by 7 bases and J by 0 bases, with 9 bases between the two germline ends. Written as DNA, the CDR3 is TGTGCCAGCACCCGAGGTATGAACACTGAAGCTTTCTTT. Its protein product is CASTRGMNTEAFF.

J is TRBJ1-2 and V is TRBV12-3 or TRBV12-4; D is ambiguous. V lost 4 bases and J 4 bases, leaving 16 bases between the germline ends. This CDR3 comprises 15 residues. The CDR3 DNA follows: TGTGCCAGCAGTTCCTCAGGACGGGGTCCCTATGGCTACACCTTC. It yields the protein CASSSSGRGPYGYTF.

The rearrangement uses TRBV4-1 and TRBJ2-7, with 9 bases aligning to TRBD2. Germline CDR1 and CDR2: MGHRA and YSYEKL. V trimming: 0 bases; J trimming: 2 bases; junction bases outside the gene matches: 11. The CDR3 is 18 residues long. In DNA form, the CDR3 reads TGCGCCAGCAGCCAAGAGGCCCCTAGCGGGACCTTTCCCTACGAGCAGTACTTC. It yields the protein CASSQEAPSGTFPYEQYF.

This clonotype was recorded at least ten times. CDR3 in amino acids: CASSLTVSREWRDEQFF. CDR3 DNA: TGTGCCAGCAGCTTAACAGTCTCGCGGGAGTGGCGAGATGAGCAGTTCTTC. The V and J genes are TRBV7-3 and TRBJ2-1; 7 bases line up with TRBD2. The V segment lost 0 bases and the J segment 8 bases; nucleotides outside the gene matches: 13. The CDR3 runs to 17 residues. CDR1 and CDR2 from the germline V gene are SGHTA and FQGTGA.

This clonotype was seen at least ten times. The V call is TRBV6-1, the J call TRBJ2-7; TRBD1 agrees at 9 bases. V lost 5 bases, J lost 2 bases, and 7 bases stayed unmatched. Germline V gene lookup returns CDR1 MNHNS and CDR2 SASEGT. This CDR3 comprises 15 residues. The CDR3, as DNA: TGTGCCAGCAGTTCAACCGGGACAGGGACCTACGAGCAGTACTTC. This sequence encodes CASSSTGTGTYEQYF.